What follows is one T cell receptor beta chain and its context. Assay: immunoSEQ multiplex PCR; the TCRdb copy retains only in-frame clones and omits some. The repertoire has about 31,000 clones, about nine tenths of them found once; the top ten carry 9.7%. The data originate from a study of T cell changes during pregnancy in multiple sclerosis. From germline, CDR1 is KGHSH and CDR2 LQKENI. The CDR3 has 15 residues. The V end was cut by 4 bases, the J end by 6 bases, with 16 bases between. The specimen was CD8+ T cells from peripheral blood mononuclear cells, collected in the first trimester of pregnancy. The J gene is TRBJ2-1, the V gene TRBV18; unclear D gene. The source is a female donor with multiple sclerosis, enrolled in a pregnancy study. The CDR3 nucleotides are TGTGCCAGCTCACAACGAGAACCCCTACTCAATGAGCAGTTCTTC. This codes for CASSQREPLLNEQFF.